This TCR beta chain appears in the sequencing data of a study of CXCR3-negative and CXCR3-positive naive CD8 T cells. Across the study: The total count of TRB reads reached 120 million to 150 million, and each library contributed about 1.5 +/- 0.3 million.

Turning to this clonotype: Its antigen is as yet unknown.

Preparation of TRB cDNA libraries relied on 5' RACE carrying UMI labels. TCRdb reprocessed the 5' RACE reads, keeping one entry per CDR3 protein, no DNA. This repertoire includes over 100,000 distinct CDR3 sequences. Germline V lookup: CDR1 SGHRS, CDR2 YFSETQ. This CDR3 has 16 amino acids. Overall study results and limits: CXCR3-positive naive cells had TRB CDR3s that were more hydrophobic than CXCR3-negative naive cells had.

The rearrangement joins TRBV5-1 to TRBJ2-2; without DNA, the TCRdb call of TRBD1 cannot be checked. Sample: naive CXCR3- CD8+ T cells from blood. The sample's subset: CD45RO-CCR7+CD27+CD95- naive CD8+ T cells lacking CXCR3 (TNR3-). This receptor was taken from a human donor in good health. Some clones in this sample may be carry-over from other donors' samples. The CDR3 region is CASSSRTDTNTGELFF.